This record looks at one T cell receptor (beta chain) sequence and its context. This entry belongs to a study of T cell changes during pregnancy in multiple sclerosis. Clones were read by immunoSEQ multiplex PCR, and TCRdb kept only the in-frame ones, dropping some. The repertoire holds approximately 33,000 clones, with about 90% as singletons. In germline, CDR1 is MNHEY, CDR2 SMNVEV (reference sequence). Trimming stripped 6 bases from V and 5 bases from J, with 12 bases between. This CDR3 is 13 amino acids long. This clonotype was sampled from a female donor with multiple sclerosis, enrolled in a pregnancy study. The chain joins TRBV27 to TRBJ2-3; tentatively, D is TRBD2 (6 bases). Here the sequenced sample was CD4+ T cells from peripheral blood mononuclear cells, taken after pregnancy. CDR3 sequence: CASSPIGGDTQYF. The CDR3 nucleotides are TGTGCCAGCAGCCCGATCGGGGGAGATACGCAGTATTTT.